The subject of this entry is one T cell receptor (beta chain). This sample is drawn from a study of shared clonotypes between healthy human individuals. Ten immunoSEQ deep assay plates were used to sequence the DNA of unsorted PBMCs. TCRdb's copy holds only in-frame clones and misses some; the assay was immunoSEQ multiplex PCR. The sample lists hundreds of thousands of clones; over 60% were seen once. Germline values: CDR1 MNHEY, CDR2 SVGAGI. CDR3 size: 14 residues. V dropped 5 bases and J dropped 5; count of bases not matched to a gene: 6. The receptor was isolated from a woman between 35 and 50 years old in good health. Some clones in this sample may be carry-over from other donors' samples. Sequenced sample: PBMCs. The chain has TRBV6-5 and TRBJ2-5; 9 nucleotides agree with TRBD2. The CDR3 region has the DNA TGTGCCAGCAGTATAGCGGGAGAGGGGGAGACCCAGTACTTC. It codes for CASSIAGEGETQYF.